The sample holds one count of the clone carrying this TCR beta chain. In the source study's methods: Estimation of nucleated cell counts was performed using reference gene primer amplification. The method was immunoSEQ multiplex PCR; TCRdb's version includes in-frame clones alone and lacks a portion of them. V and J calls and clone size are as listed in that table; D and trimming were resolved from the DNA. Altogether about 34,000 clones are present, 90% being singletons, with the ten largest covering 15% to 20%. Germline CDR1 and CDR2: SGHRS and YFSETQ. The CDR3 runs to 15 residues. The ends were cut back, 3 bases at V and 4 bases at J, with 17 bases in the middle. The sample originates from a study of blood T cell repertoires in COVID-19. Looking at the study overall: Researchers got acute and convalescent COVID-19 samples from the United States, Italy and Spain. PBMCs, B-cell-depleted T cells, or T cells were the source of the cDNA or gDNA that made up the material.

The chain couples TRBV5-1 to TRBJ2-7, with D tentatively TRBD1 (6 bases). This receptor was obtained from a man at least 80 years old with acute or convalescent COVID-19. The specimen sequenced was peripheral blood. DNA for the CDR3: TGCGCCAGCAGCTCTACCCCCGGGACACGTTACGAGCAGTACTTC. Translation gives CASSSTPGTRYEQYF. Combining the CDR3 with reference TRBV5-1 and TRBJ2-7 gives the whole variable domain KAGVTQTPRYLIKTRGQQVTLSCSPISGHRSVSWYQQTPGQGLQFLFEYFSETQRNKGNFPGRFSGRQFSNSRSEMNVSTLELGDSALYLCASSSTPGTRYEQYFGPGTRLTVT.